Reported below is one TCR beta chain. A Seattle source enrolled patients during active infection and followed them longitudinally. This specimen belongs to a study of blood T cell repertoires in COVID-19. At the level of the study: From the United States, Italy and Spain came samples of acute and convalescent COVID-19. PBMCs, B-cell-depleted T cells, or T cells were the source of the cDNA or gDNA that made up the material.

From germline, CDR1 is SGHTA and CDR2 FQGNSA. V was clipped by 2 bases and J by 1 base; unmatched bases: 12. This CDR3 has 19 residues. Study processing details: Reference gene primer amplification gave nucleated cell count estimates. Generated by immunoSEQ multiplex PCR, the TCRdb table keeps only in-frame clones and is missing some. That table supplies the V and J calls and clone size; D and trimming were determined from the DNA. The sample yields fewer than 350,000 clones, over 75% seen once. Specimen: peripheral blood. This receptor was identified in a woman aged 25-40 years with COVID-19, enrolled during active disease. The gene calls are TRBV7-2 and TRBJ2-1; 9 bases agree with TRBD1. The CDR3 protein is CASSLRYRGRPGSYNEQFF. In DNA, the CDR3 is TGTGCCAGCAGCTTAAGGTACAGGGGGCGGCCAGGGTCCTACAATGAGCAGTTCTTC.